This T cell receptor (beta chain) originates from a study of OX40 agonist ivuxolimab in advanced cancers. A note on the overall study: Ivuxolimab, which targeted the costimulatory receptor OX40 (CD134), was an agonistic, fully human IgG2 monoclonal antibody. Intravenous ivuxolimab was administered to patients every 2 weeks at six dose levels: 0.01, 0.1, 0.3, 1.5, 3 and 10 mg/kg. Of the approximately 50 dose-escalation patients, hepatocellular carcinoma was present in about 20, melanoma in roughly 15, renal cell carcinoma in 9 and head and neck cancer in 9. In the dose-escalation cohort, 75% to 85% of patients were male, and the mean age was roughly 60 years with a range of about 20 to 79. Patients were allowed to have had prior anti-PD-1, anti-PD-L1 or anti-CTLA-4 therapy, and 30% to 50% of the dose-escalation patients had previously received checkpoint inhibitors. Partial responses occurred in three dose-escalation patients: two with cutaneous melanoma and one with hepatocellular carcinoma. The purpose of peripheral TCRbeta sequencing was to test whether ivuxolimab changed TCR sequence diversity and led to clonal T-cell expansion. The paper reports the monotherapy dose-escalation portion (N of about 52 patients) of the phase I ivuxolimab trial.

Overall results and qualifications from the work: Clonal expansion of both CD4+ and CD8+ blood T cells was observed from baseline to week 6 at doses 0.1 to 3.0 mg/kg. After ivuxolimab, expanded clones were on average more numerous among CD8+ T cells than among CD4+ T cells. Partial responders in the 0.1-3.0 mg/kg groups had among the lowest normalized peripheral clonal expansion, especially among CD8+ T cells. The antigen specificity of the clonally expanded peripheral T cells was not determined. Low levels of normalized T-cell clonal expansion were also seen in some patients who did not respond.

In regard to this clone: The specificity of this receptor is unknown. Base qualities are not at hand, and no much larger clone is one base apart.

Genomic DNA was extracted from sorted cells for sequencing of the TCRbeta CDR3 region. The immunoSEQ Assay was used to sequence the TCRbeta CDR3 regions. The immuneACCESS repertoire file appears here via TCRdb, limited to in-frame rearrangements. These files lack a portion of the clones; in checked studies, under half of the deficit traces to unresolved V genes, and the cause of the others is not known. The sample contains 45,000 to 65,000 clones, about 81% of them found a single time. Around an eighth of the sample is held by the ten biggest clonotypes. The trial excluded patients who had a history of autoimmune disease or were on systemic immunosuppression. In every dose cohort, peripheral blood was drawn for TCR sequencing at baseline, cycle 4 day 1, and cycle 7 day 1. Samples came from an open-label, multicenter, first-in-human phase I dose-escalation trial of ivuxolimab. Adults with locally advanced or metastatic head and neck squamous cell, hepatocellular, melanoma or renal cell carcinoma were enrolled in the trial. Before TCR sequencing, CD4+ T cells and CD8+ T cells from peripheral blood were sorted into separate populations.

From cysteine to phenylalanine, the CDR3 is 15 amino acids long. The read is trimmed to its CDR3 DNA, 45 bases read in frame from base 1. The junction carries 10 bases between V and J, which are trimmed by 5 bases and 2 bases respectively. Looking up the germline V gene yields CDR1 SGHVS and CDR2 FQNEAQ. The sequenced sample was CD4+ or CD8+ T cells sorted from blood, obtained in a trial of the OX40 agonist ivuxolimab. This clonotype originated in an adult with an advanced solid tumor such as melanoma, head and neck, liver or kidney cancer. The chain is assembled from TRBV7-8 and TRBJ2-6, with the D gene not confidently named. The CDR3 region: CASSPTNAGANVLTF. In nucleotide form, the sequence is TGTGCCAGCAGCCCGACCAATGCTGGGGCCAACGTCCTGACTTTC.